These T cell receptor beta chains were read from a single sample in a study of T cell responses to AZD1222 COVID-19 vaccine. The method was immunoSEQ multiplex PCR; TCRdb's version includes in-frame clones alone and lacks a portion of them. Of under 140,000 clones in the sample, 87% were seen once. Sequencing used peripheral blood, obtained on day 0 of AZD1222 vaccination. The receptors originated from an adult in good health. CDR3s include the opening cysteine and the closing phenylalanine or tryptophan. Fields, in order: clone size, D gene, V gene, J gene, CDR3 DNA, CDR3 protein. D genes are given only for firm matches. Part of the rows lack a size; the others show once, few, many or a class for expanded clones.

>-|TRBD1|TRBV5-1|TRBJ2-7
TGCGCCAGCATCGGGACAGGGGGCTCCTACGAGCAGTACTTC
CASIGTGGSYEQYF
>once|-|TRBV29-1|TRBJ2-3
TGCAGCGTTGGGTGGCAGAGCACAGATACGCAGTATTTT
CSVGWQSTDTQYF
>-|-|TRBV3-1/TRBV3-2|TRBJ2-2
TGTGCCAGCAGCCGACTTTCAGAGGACACCGGGGAGCTGTTTTTT
CASSRLSEDTGELFF
>-|-|TRBV9|TRBJ2-1
TGTGCCAGCAGCACCAGACTAGGGGGTTATGTTGAGCAGTTCTTC
CASSTRLGGYVEQFF
>few|-|TRBV5-1|TRBJ1-6
TGCGCCAGCAGTTTAACAAATTCACCCCTCCACTTT
CASSLTNSPLHF
>-|TRBD1|TRBV12-3/TRBV12-4|TRBJ1-2
TGTGCCAGCAGACGACAGGGGTCGAATGGCTACACCTTC
CASRRQGSNGYTF
>-|-|TRBV18|TRBJ1-5
TGTGCCAGCTCACCAGGGGGAAATCAGCCCCAGCATTTT
CASSPGGNQPQHF
>-|-|TRBV7-9|TRBJ2-7
TGTGCCAGCAGGGGGGCCTACGAGCAGTACTTC
CASRGAYEQYF
>-|TRBD1|TRBV29-1|TRBJ1-2
TGCAGCGTTGACTACCAGGGGGCGAGTTACACCTTC
CSVDYQGASYTF
>-|-|TRBV7-2|TRBJ1-5
TGTGCCAGCAGCACAGACAGAAATAGCAATCAGCCCCAGCATTTT
CASSTDRNSNQPQHF
>once|-|TRBV6-5|TRBJ1-3
TGTGCCAGCAGGGTAGGGGGGTCTGGAAACACCATATATTTT
CASRVGGSGNTIYF
>-|-|TRBV2|TRBJ1-1
TGTGCCAGCAGAAGGGCGGGAATTCTGAACACTGAAGCTTTCTTT
CASRRAGILNTEAFF
>-|-|TRBV5-1|TRBJ1-2
TGCGCCAGCAGCTTAGGTGGGGGGAGCGGCTACACCTTC
CASSLGGGSGYTF
>once|-|TRBV5-8|TRBJ2-3
TGTGCCAGCAGCCCGGGAAGGGGCACAGATACGCAGTATTTT
CASSPGRGTDTQYF
>-|-|TRBV6-6|TRBJ1-6
TGTGCCAGCAGTTACCGGGACAATAATTCACCCCTCCACTTT
CASSYRDNNSPLHF
>-|TRBD1|TRBV5-4|TRBJ2-6
TGTGCCAGCAGCTTGGCCCAGGGACAGATGTCTGGGGCCAACGTCCTGACTTTC
CASSLAQGQMSGANVLTF
>-|-|TRBV7-9|TRBJ1-1
TGTGCCAGCAGCTTAGGGGCCCTGAACACTGAAGCTTTCTTT
CASSLGALNTEAFF
>-|TRBD2|TRBV7-2|TRBJ2-1
TGTGCCAGCAAGGTAGCGGGAGGGCTCAACAATGAGCAGTTCTTC
CASKVAGGLNNEQFF
>-|TRBD1|TRBV27|TRBJ1-4
TGTGCCAGCAGTCCACTAACCGGGACAGGGAGAGGCGCTAATGAAAAACTGTTTTTT
CASSPLTGTGRGANEKLFF
>-|TRBD1|TRBV6-5|TRBJ1-2
TGTGCCAGCAGTATAAGACAGGGGCACTCCTATGGCTACACCTTC
CASSIRQGHSYGYTF
>-|-|TRBV12-3/TRBV12-4|TRBJ1-2
TGTGCCAGCAAAGCGGCAATCAACTATGGCTACACCTTC
CASKAAINYGYTF
>-|-|TRBV10-3|TRBJ1-4
TGTGCCATCAGCCCGGGTAACCCAACTAATGAAAAACTGTTTTTT
CAISPGNPTNEKLFF
>-|TRBD1|TRBV27|TRBJ1-5
TGTGCCAGCAGGGACCGGGACAGGGATCAGCCCCAGCATTTT
CASRDRDRDQPQHF
>-|TRBD1|TRBV12-5|TRBJ2-1
TGTGCTAGTGCCGGAGACAGGGGGGCCCACAATGAGCAGTTCTTC
CASAGDRGAHNEQFF
>-|-|TRBV11-3|TRBJ2-3
TGTGCCAGCAGCTTAGGACCGTTCACAGATACGCAGTATTTT
CASSLGPFTDTQYF
>-|TRBD2|TRBV27|TRBJ2-3
TGTGCCAGCAGTTTATATCTTGTAGCGGGAGGGACAGATACGCAGTATTTT
CASSLYLVAGGTDTQYF
>-|-|TRBV5-4|TRBJ2-3
TGTGCCAGCAGCTTGGGGGGGTCGGGGGCCTTTACGCAGTATTTT
CASSLGGSGAFTQYF